The TCR beta chain under discussion was sequenced for a study of CD8+ T cells in alopecia areata. Broader study findings: Tofacitinib produced a significant decrease in scalp clonality and in expanded CD8+ clones among the top 100. Although TCR sharing was seen in mice, sharing across patients was less clear, possibly for HLA-related reasons. Normal scalp showed lower clonality than lesional scalp, especially alopecia totalis/universalis.

The CDR3 spans 14 residues. Trimming took 0 bases from V and 4 from J, leaving 8 bases between them. The germline CDR1 and CDR2 sequences are MGHRA and YSYEKL. Treatment specified: oral pan-JAK inhibitor, 5-10 mg twice daily. TCR sequencing used cDNA made by reverse transcription of extracted RNA. TCRdb's table, derived via immunoSEQ multiplex PCR, lists solely in-frame clones and lacks some. The repertoire consists of roughly 140,000 clones, with 82% occurring once and the leading ten covering 20% to 25%. To note about this clone: Its antigen is still unknown.

The chain uses TRBV4-1 and TRBJ2-3; the D gene is possibly TRBD2 (6 bases). The sequences come from CD8+ T cells sorted from blood, collected at week 4, from a patient treated with tofacitinib. This receptor was identified in a human donor with alopecia areata. The DNA for the CDR3 is TGCGCCAGCAGCCAAGAGGGCGGGGCAGATACGCAGTATTTT. It specifies CASSQEGGADTQYF.